This entry features one TCR beta chain sequence. These data originate in a study of blood T cell repertoires in COVID-19. Turning to the study itself: Samples taken during acute and convalescent COVID-19 were collected in the United States, Italy and Spain. The analysed material was cDNA or gDNA that came from T cells, B-cell-depleted T cells, or PBMCs.

The V end lost 3 bases, the J end lost 5 bases, and 13 bases lay between the germline ends. Germline assignment: CDR1 SGHAT and CDR2 FQNNGV. The CDR3 contains 14 residues. In the source study's methods: Estimation of nucleated cell counts relied on the amplification of reference gene primers. The assay was immunoSEQ multiplex PCR, and TCRdb's table has in-frame clones only and misses some. V, J and clone size were drawn from that table, and D and trimming were deduced from the DNA. The sample lists more than 85,000 clones; 78% were seen once. The source is a man between 60 and 75 years old with active or convalescent COVID-19. V and J are TRBV11-2 and TRBJ1-2, with D possibly TRBD1 on 6 matching bases. The material sequenced was peripheral blood. CDR3 DNA: TGTGCCAGCAGCTTCGATTGGACAGATTATGGCTACACCTTC. This encodes CASSFDWTDYGYTF.